This TCR beta chain was identified during a study of blood T cell repertoires in COVID-19. Study information: Some COVID-19 samples were acute and others convalescent; all came from the United States, Italy and Spain. Sources were T cells, B-cell-depleted T cells, or PBMCs; the material itself was cDNA or gDNA.

Methods used by the authors: Using reference gene primer amplification, nucleated cell counts were estimated. Repertoires were generated with immunoSEQ multiplex PCR, while TCRdb's copy carries only in-frame clones and drops some. The V and J calls and the clone size are those of that table, but D and trimming were determined from the DNA. Of roughly 79,000 clones in the sample, more than 75% were seen once. The V and J ends lost 3 bases and 0 bases respectively, with 7 bases between them. The CDR3 totals 15 residues. Germline CDR1 SGDLS, CDR2 YYNGEE. Sequenced: peripheral blood. This TCR derives from a human donor in a cohort sampled during active COVID-19. The chain combines TRBV9 with TRBJ2-6; D is undetermined. CDR3 DNA sequence: TGTGCCAGCAGCGAAATCAGCTCTGGGGCCAACGTCCTGACTTTC. Its translation: CASSEISSGANVLTF.